This TCR beta chain was captured by sequencing in a study of T-cell memory formation after mild COVID-19. V lost 3 bases to trimming and J lost 11 bases, with 17 bases between them. Germline assignment: CDR1 SGHKS and CDR2 YYEKEE (reference sequence). The CDR3 is made up of 13 amino acids. Each CDR3 protein gets one entry after TCRdb re-called the 5' RACE reads with MiXCR. The sample consists of about 290,000 distinct CDR3 sequences, more than 15% of them appearing once. The chain is built from TRBV5-5 and TRBJ1-1, with D possibly matching TRBD1 (6 bases). The sequence was collected from a man between 18 and 35 years old who had mild COVID-19 (a few samples of this study predate the infection). Cell type and time point are not known. Sample: PBMCs or a T cell subset sorted from them (not recorded which). The CDR3 reads CASSSDFQGYAFF. CDR3 bases: TGTGCCAGCAGCTCCGATTTCCAGGGGTACGCTTTCTTT.